This TCR beta chain was recorded in a study of HIV-infected patients and healthy controls. This clonotype is medium-sized in the sample. No cell fractionation was done, so the repertoire covers all unsorted peripheral blood T cells. Reverse transcription used around 500 ng RNA and constant-region primers for alpha and beta. Alpha and beta chain libraries were made separately by chain-specific third strand synthesis with multiplexing indices. TCRdb reprocessed the 5' RACE reads via MiXCR and lists one record per CDR3 protein. The table lists about 13,000 distinct CDR3 sequences, roughly 9.6% of them singletons. Sequencing was done on a sample of blood. This clonotype was obtained from an adult in good health.

The CDR3 spells CATSYTGLQKRGANVLTF. The CDR3 DNA sequence: TGTGCCACCAGCTACACAGGGCTCCAGAAGAGAGGGGCCAACGTCCTGACTTTC. The V gene is TRBV15, the J gene TRBJ2-6; a weak D match, TRBD1 (6 bases). The length of the CDR3 is 18 residues. Germline V gene data show CDR1 as LNHNV and CDR2 as YYDKDF (reference sequence). Deletions cut 5 bases from V and 4 bases from J, with 21 bases between. The full variable domain, rest sourced from reference TRBV15 and TRBJ2-6, is DAMVIQNPRYQVTQFGKPVTLSCSQTLNHNVMYWYQQKSSQAPKLLFHYYDKDFNNEADTPDNFQSRRPNTSFCFLDIRSPGLGDTAMYLCATSYTGLQKRGANVLTFGAGSRLTVL.